The rows below give T cell receptor beta chains drawn from one sample of a study of cytomegalovirus exposure and HLA in healthy donors. The protocol was immunoSEQ multiplex PCR, while the TCRdb copy is restricted to in-frame clones and leaves out a portion. The repertoire consists of about 98,000 clones, with about three quarters occurring once and the leading ten covering roughly 1.5%. The sequencing input was PBMCs. The receptors shown here come from a man aged 35 to 55 in good health and CMV-seronegative. CDR3s include the opening cysteine and the closing phenylalanine or tryptophan. The D gene is left open where the match is weak. The size entry is marked missing in some rows and otherwise reads once, few, many or a size class.

.,TRBJ2-2,TRBV19,.,TGTGCCAGTAGTATAGATCCAGGGTTGGGCGGGGAGCTGTTTTTT,CASSIDPGLGGELFF
.,TRBJ1-5,TRBV2,.,TGTGCCAGCAGTAAGGGAGTAATACTCTCCAATCAGCCCCAGCATTTT,CASSKGVILSNQPQHF
TRBD1,TRBJ2-2,TRBV6-1,.,TGTGCCAGCAGGAGACAGGGTTTAACCGGGGAGCTGTTTTTT,CASRRQGLTGELFF
TRBD2,TRBJ2-3,TRBV9,once,TGTGCCAGCAGCGTCGAGGCGGGGGGGAACACAGATACGCAGTATTTT,CASSVEAGGNTDTQYF
.,TRBJ1-2,TRBV18,.,TGTGCCAGCTCACCTCTAGGGGAGGCCTTTAACTATGGCTACACCTTC,CASSPLGEAFNYGYTF
TRBD2,TRBJ2-5,TRBV4-1,.,TGCGCCAGCAGCCCCGGGGGGGCGGGGGAGACCCAGTACTTC,CASSPGGAGETQYF
.,TRBJ2-7,TRBV28,.,TGTGCCAGCAGTTTAAGGCGGGGATACTACGAGCAGTACTTC,CASSLRRGYYEQYF
TRBD1,TRBJ1-6,TRBV6-6,once,TGTGCCAGCAGTTACTCACCTGGACAGGGAAATTCACCCCTCCACTTT,CASSYSPGQGNSPLHF
.,TRBJ2-2,TRBV4-2,.,TGTGCCAGCGGTGAGGCAGGGGACAACACCGGGGAGCTGTTTTTT,CASGEAGDNTGELFF
TRBD1,TRBJ2-7,TRBV6-1,.,TGTGCCAGCAGTGAGGCGGCCGGGACAGTCCCGGGCGAGCAGTACTTC,CASSEAAGTVPGEQYF
.,TRBJ2-3,TRBV7-9,.,TGTGCCAGCAGCTTAGGTTTAGAAAGCACAGATACGCAGTATTTT,CASSLGLESTDTQYF
TRBD1,TRBJ1-1,TRBV29-1,.,TGCAGCGTTCAAGAAAACAGGGGCGACACTGAAGCTTTCTTT,CSVQENRGDTEAFF
.,TRBJ2-7,TRBV29-1,.,TGCAGCGGCGGGGAGAGGAGCTCCTACGAGCAGTACTTC,CSGGERSSYEQYF